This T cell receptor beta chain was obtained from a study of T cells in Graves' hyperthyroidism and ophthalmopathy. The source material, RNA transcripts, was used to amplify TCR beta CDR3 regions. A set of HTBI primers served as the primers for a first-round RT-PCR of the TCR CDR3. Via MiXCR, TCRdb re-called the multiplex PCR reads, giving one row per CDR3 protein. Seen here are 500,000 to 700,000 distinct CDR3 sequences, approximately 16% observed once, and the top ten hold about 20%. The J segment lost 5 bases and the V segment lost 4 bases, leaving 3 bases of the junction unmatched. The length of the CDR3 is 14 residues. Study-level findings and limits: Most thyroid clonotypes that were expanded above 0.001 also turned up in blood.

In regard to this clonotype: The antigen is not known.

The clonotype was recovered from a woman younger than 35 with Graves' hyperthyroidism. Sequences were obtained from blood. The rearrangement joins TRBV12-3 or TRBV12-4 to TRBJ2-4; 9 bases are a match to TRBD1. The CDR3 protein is CASSSRTGENIQYF. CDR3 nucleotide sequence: TGTGCCAGCAGTTCCCGGACAGGGGAAAACATTCAGTACTTC.